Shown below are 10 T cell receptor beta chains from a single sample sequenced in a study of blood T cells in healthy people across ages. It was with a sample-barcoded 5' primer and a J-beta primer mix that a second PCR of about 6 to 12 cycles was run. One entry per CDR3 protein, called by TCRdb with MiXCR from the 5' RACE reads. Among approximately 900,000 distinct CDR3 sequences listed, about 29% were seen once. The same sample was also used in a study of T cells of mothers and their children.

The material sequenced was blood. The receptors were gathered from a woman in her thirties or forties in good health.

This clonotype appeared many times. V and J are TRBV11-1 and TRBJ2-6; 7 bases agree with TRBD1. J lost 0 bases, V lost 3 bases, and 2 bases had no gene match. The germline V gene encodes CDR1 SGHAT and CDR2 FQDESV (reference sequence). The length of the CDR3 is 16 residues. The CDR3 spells CASSLGQTSGANVLTF. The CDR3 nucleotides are TGTGCCAGCAGCTTGGGACAGACCTCTGGGGCCAACGTCCTGACTTTC.

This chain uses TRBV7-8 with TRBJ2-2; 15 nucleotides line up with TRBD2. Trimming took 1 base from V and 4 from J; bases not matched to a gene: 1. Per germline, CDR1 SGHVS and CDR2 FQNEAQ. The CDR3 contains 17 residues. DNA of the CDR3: TGTGCCAGCAGCTTAGGGACTAGCGGGGGGGGCACCGGGGAGCTGTTTTTT. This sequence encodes CASSLGTSGGGTGELFF.

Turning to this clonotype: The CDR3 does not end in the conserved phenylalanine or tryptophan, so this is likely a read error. The CDR3 here is CASSLGGGNYNEQFS. The DNA for the CDR3 is TGTGCCAGCAGCTTAGGCGGGGGAAACTACAATGAGCAGTTCTCC. The chain is built from TRBV7-2 and TRBJ2-1, with TRBD2 matching over 7 bases. The germline V gene has CDR1 SGHTA and CDR2 FQGNSA. V lost 1 base and J lost 3; bases outside the gene matches: 3. CDR3 length equals 15 residues.

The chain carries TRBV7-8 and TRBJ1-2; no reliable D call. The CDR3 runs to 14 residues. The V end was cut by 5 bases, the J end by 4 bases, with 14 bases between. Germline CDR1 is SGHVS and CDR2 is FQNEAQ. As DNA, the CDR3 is TGTGCCAGCAGCCCCGATAGCAGGACCTATGGCTACACCTTC. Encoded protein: CASSPDSRTYGYTF.

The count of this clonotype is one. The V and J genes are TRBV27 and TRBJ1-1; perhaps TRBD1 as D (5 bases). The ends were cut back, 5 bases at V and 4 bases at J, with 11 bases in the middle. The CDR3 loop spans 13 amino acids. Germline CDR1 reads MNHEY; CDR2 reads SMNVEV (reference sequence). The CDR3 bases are TGTGCCAGCAGTCCTCGACAGATCACTGAAGCTTTCTTT. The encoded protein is CASSPRQITEAFF.

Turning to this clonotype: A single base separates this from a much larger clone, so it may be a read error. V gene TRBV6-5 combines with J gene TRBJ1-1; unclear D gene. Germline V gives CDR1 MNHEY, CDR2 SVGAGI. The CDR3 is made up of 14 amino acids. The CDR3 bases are TGTGCCAGCAGGTACTCGAATCGGCCAACTGAAGCTTTCTTT. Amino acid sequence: CASRYSNRPTEAFF.

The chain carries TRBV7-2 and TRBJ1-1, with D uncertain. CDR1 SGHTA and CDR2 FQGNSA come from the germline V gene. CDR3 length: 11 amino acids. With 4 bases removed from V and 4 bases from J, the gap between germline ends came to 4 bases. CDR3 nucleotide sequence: TGTGCCAGCAGCTACGCCACTGAAGCTTTCTTT. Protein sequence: CASSYATEAFF.

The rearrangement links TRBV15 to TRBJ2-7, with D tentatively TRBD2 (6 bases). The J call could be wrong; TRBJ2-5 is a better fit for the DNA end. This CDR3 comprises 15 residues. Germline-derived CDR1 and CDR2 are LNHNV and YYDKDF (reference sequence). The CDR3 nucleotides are TGTGCCACCAGCAGAGAGACCTTTGGGGGGGAGACCCAGTACTTC. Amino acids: CATSRETFGGETQYF.

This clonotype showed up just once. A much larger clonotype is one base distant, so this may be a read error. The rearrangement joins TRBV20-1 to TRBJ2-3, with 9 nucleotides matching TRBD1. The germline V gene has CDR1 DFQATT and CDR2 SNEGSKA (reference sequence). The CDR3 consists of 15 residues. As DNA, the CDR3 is TGCAATGCTAACCATTTCTACAGGGGGCAAAGGTCGCAGTATTTT. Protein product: CNANHFYRGQRSQYF.

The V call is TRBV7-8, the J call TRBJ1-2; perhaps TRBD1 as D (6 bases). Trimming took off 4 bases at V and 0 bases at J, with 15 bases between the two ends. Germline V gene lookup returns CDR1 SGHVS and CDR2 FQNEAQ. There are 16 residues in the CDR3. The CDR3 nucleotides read TGTGCCAGCAGCTACATGGGGGCTTTCACTAACTATGGCTACACCTTC. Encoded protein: CASSYMGAFTNYGYTF. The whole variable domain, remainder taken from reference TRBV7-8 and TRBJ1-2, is GAGVSQSPRYKVAKRGQDVALRCDPISGHVSLFWYQQALGQGPEFLTYFQNEAQLDKSGLPSDRFFAERPEGSVSTLKIQRTQQEDSAVYLCASSYMGAFTNYGYTFGSGTRLTVV.